This TCR beta chain was sequenced for a study of Tregs in tolerant kidney transplant recipients. Study information: The nonmyeloablative bone marrow transplants came from related graft donors, with transient mixed chimerism.

Study results and caveats: Donor-specific Treg expansion exceeded global Treg expansion in tolerant patients, suggesting antigen drive.

About this clone: Its specificity is not known.

Germline CDR1 reads LNHDA; CDR2 reads SQIVND (reference sequence). The CDR3 is made up of 15 amino acids. V shed 6 bases and J shed 3 bases, with 14 bases lying between them. Assay used: immunoSEQ multiplex PCR; TCRdb lists only in-frame clones, some missing. The sample consists of 50,000 to 75,000 clones, approximately 85% of them appearing once. The sequence derives from a human donor who received a combined kidney and bone marrow transplant. The V and J genes are TRBV19 and TRBJ2-2; D perhaps matches TRBD1 (5 bases). Sequenced here: Tregs from blood, sampled before the transplant. The CDR3 bases are TGTGCCAGTAGACCCCAGGGAAAAGACACCGGGGAGCTGTTTTTT. This encodes CASRPQGKDTGELFF. Variable domain in full (rest from reference TRBV19 and TRBJ2-2): DGGITQSPKYLFRKEGQNVTLSCEQNLNHDAMYWYRQDPGQGLRLIYYSQIVNDFQKGDIAEGYSVSREKKESFPLTVTSAQKNPTAFYLCASRPQGKDTGELFFGEGSRLTVL.